This TCR beta chain was found in a study of shared clonotypes between healthy human individuals. Measured with immunoSEQ multiplex PCR; TCRdb has only the in-frame clones, and not every one. The sample lists about 2.4 million clones, roughly 93% seen once, with approximately 0.35% in the top ten. Trimming took 3 bases from V and 3 from J, leaving 18 bases between them. CDR1 and CDR2 (germline): SGHRS, YFSETQ. The CDR3 is 17 amino acids. The chain combines TRBV5-1 with TRBJ2-2, with a weak D call TRBD2 (5 bases). The receptor's source is a man younger than 30 in good health. Some clones in this sample may be carry-over from other donors' samples. The sequenced material came from naive CD4+ T cells from PBMCs. Subset described: CD45RA+ positively selected. The CDR3 region is CASSSDSFGSYTGELFF. The CDR3 DNA follows: TGCGCCAGCAGCTCCGATTCTTTTGGGAGTTACACCGGGGAGCTGTTTTTT.